This TCR beta chain was captured by sequencing in a study of T cell changes during pregnancy in multiple sclerosis. V lost 2 bases and J 4 bases, leaving 4 bases between the germline ends. Germline CDR1 LGHNT, CDR2 FRNRAP. CDR3 size: 12 residues. Method: immunoSEQ multiplex PCR; TCRdb's copy keeps in-frame clones and lacks some. The data show approximately 92,000 clones, with 85% to 95% seen just once and more than 0.75% held by the top ten. The source material was peripheral blood, sampled after pregnancy. The TCR sequence derives from a female donor with multiple sclerosis, enrolled in a pregnancy study. The rearrangement joins TRBV12-5 to TRBJ2-3; D unclear. Here the CDR3 reads CASGLTADTQYF. Written as DNA, the CDR3 is TGTGCTAGTGGTTTGACAGCAGATACGCAGTATTTT.